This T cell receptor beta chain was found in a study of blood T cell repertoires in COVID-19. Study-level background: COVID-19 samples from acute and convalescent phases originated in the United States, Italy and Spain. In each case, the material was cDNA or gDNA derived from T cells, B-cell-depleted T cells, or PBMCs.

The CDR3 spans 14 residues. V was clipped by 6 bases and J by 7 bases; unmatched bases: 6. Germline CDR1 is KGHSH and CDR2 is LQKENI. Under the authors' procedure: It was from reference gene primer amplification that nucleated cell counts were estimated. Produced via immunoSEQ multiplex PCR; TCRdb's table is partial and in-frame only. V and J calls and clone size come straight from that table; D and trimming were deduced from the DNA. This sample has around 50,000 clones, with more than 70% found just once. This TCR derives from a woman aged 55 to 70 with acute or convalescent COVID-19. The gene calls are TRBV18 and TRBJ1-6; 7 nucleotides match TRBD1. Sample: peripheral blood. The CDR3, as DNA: TGTGCCAGCTCCGAGGGACAGTACAATTCACCCCTCCACTTT. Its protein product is CASSEGQYNSPLHF.